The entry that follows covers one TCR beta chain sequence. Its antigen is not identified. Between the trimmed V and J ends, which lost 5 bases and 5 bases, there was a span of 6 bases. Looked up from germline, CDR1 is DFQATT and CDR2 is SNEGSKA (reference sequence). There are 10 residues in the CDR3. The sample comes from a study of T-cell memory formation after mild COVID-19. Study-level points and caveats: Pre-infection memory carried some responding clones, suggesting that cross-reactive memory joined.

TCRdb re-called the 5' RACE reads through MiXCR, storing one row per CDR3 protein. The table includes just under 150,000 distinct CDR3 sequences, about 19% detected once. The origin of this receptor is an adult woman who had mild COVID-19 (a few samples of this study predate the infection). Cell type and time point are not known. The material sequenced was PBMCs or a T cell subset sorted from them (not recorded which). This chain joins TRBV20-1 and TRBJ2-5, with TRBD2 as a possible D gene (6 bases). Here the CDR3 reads CSAGRETQYF. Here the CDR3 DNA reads TGCAGTGCTGGGAGGGAGACCCAGTACTTC.